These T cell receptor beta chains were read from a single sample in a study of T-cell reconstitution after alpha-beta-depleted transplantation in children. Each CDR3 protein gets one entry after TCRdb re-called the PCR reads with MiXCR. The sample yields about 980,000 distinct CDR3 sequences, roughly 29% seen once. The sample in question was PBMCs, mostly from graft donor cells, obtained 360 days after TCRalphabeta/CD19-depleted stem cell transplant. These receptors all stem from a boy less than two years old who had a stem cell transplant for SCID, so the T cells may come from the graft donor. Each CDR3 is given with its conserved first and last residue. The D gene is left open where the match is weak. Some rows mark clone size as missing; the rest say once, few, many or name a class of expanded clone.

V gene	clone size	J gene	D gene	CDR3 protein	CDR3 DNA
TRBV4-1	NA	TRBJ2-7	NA	CASSQGIASERDEQYF	TGCGCCAGCAGCCAAGGAATCGCTAGCGAGCGGGACGAGCAGTACTTC
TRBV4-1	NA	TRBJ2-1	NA	CASSQLGLLGDGEQFF	TGCGCCAGCAGCCAATTGGGCCTCCTGGGGGATGGTGAGCAGTTCTTC
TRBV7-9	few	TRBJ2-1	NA	CASSYQYNEQFF	TGTGCCAGCAGCTACCAGTACAATGAGCAGTTCTTC
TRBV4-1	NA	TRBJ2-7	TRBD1	CASSQEGTGGREQYF	TGCGCCAGCAGCCAAGAAGGGACAGGGGGCCGCGAGCAGTACTTC
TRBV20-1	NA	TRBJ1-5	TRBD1	CSASPEQGRGQPQHF	TGCAGTGCCTCCCCCGAACAGGGGAGGGGTCAGCCCCAGCATTTT
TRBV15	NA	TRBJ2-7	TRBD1	CATSATGTGGYEQYF	TGTGCCACCAGCGCAACCGGGACAGGGGGATACGAGCAGTACTTC
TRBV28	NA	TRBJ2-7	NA	CASSPWALGPFFYEQYF	TGTGCCAGCAGCCCTTGGGCCCTTGGACCCTTCTTCTACGAGCAGTACTTC
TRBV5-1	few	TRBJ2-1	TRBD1	CASSLGRDRRSSYNEQFF	TGCGCCAGCAGCTTGGGAAGGGACAGGCGTAGCTCCTACAATGAGCAGTTCTTC
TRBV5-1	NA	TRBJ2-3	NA	CASSFHSGTKTDTQYF	TGCGCCAGCAGCTTCCATTCCGGGACAAAGACAGATACGCAGTATTTT
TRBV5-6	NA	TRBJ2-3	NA	CASSLESSYSTDTQYF	TGTGCCAGCAGCTTGGAGTCGAGCTACAGCACAGATACGCAGTATTTT
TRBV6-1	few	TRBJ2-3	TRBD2	CASRPQRGASTDTQYF	TGTGCCAGCAGGCCCCAGCGGGGGGCTAGCACAGATACGCAGTATTTT
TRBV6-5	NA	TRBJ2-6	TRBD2	CASSYSVSGGKFSGANVLTF	TGTGCCAGCAGTTACTCTGTTTCGGGGGGGAAGTTCTCTGGGGCCAACGTCCTGACTTTC
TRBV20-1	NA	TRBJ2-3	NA	CSARPGATDTQYF	TGCAGTGCTAGACCCGGGGCCACAGATACGCAGTATTTT
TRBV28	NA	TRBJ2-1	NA	CASNTRYSYNEQFF	TGTGCCAGCAATACTAGGTACTCCTACAATGAGCAGTTCTTC
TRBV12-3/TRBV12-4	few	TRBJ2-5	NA	CASSPGGGSQYF	TGTGCCAGCAGCCCGGGGGGCGGGTCCCAGTACTTC
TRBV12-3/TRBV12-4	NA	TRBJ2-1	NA	CASSSDGDTLQFF	TGTGCCAGCAGCTCGGACGGGGATACCCTTCAGTTCTTC
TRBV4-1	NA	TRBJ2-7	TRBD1	CASSRDFGQGAYEQYF	TGCGCCAGCAGCCGAGACTTCGGACAGGGGGCCTACGAGCAGTACTTC
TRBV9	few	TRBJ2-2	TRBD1	CASSAWDSHWDTGELFF	TGTGCCAGCAGCGCCTGGGACAGCCATTGGGACACCGGGGAGCTGTTTTTT
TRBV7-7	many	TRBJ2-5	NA	CASSPDSAVQETQYF	TGTGCCAGCAGCCCGGACAGTGCCGTCCAAGAGACCCAGTACTTC
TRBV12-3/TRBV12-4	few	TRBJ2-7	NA	CASTPDTLSYEQYF	TGTGCCAGCACCCCAGATACACTCTCCTACGAGCAGTACTTC
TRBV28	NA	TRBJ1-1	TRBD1	CASRTTGTENTEAFF	TGTGCCAGCAGAACCACCGGGACAGAGAACACTGAAGCTTTCTTT
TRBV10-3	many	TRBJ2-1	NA	CAISDPPTVNEQFF	TGTGCCATCAGTGACCCCCCTACGGTCAATGAGCAGTTCTTC
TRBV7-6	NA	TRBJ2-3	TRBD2	CASSIGLGVDTQYF	TGTGCCAGCAGCATCGGACTAGGGGTCGATACGCAGTATTTT
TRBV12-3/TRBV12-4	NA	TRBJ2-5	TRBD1	CASSQGGRVAETQYF	TGTGCCAGCAGTCAAGGGGGCCGGGTTGCAGAGACCCAGTACTTC
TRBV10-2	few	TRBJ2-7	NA	CASSDSGRSYEQYF	TGCGCCAGCAGTGATTCGGGCCGGTCCTACGAGCAGTACTTC
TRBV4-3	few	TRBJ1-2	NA	CASSQGQEGVGGYTF	TGCGCCAGCAGCCAAGGTCAAGAGGGAGTTGGTGGCTACACCTTC
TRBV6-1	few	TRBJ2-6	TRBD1	CASSQTGALSGANVLTF	TGTGCCAGCAGTCAGACAGGGGCCCTCTCTGGGGCCAACGTCCTGACTTTC
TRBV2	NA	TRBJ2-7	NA	CASSEGLREQYF	TGTGCCAGCAGTGAAGGACTGCGGGAGCAGTACTTC
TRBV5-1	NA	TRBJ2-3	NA	CASSLGGRSPSTDTQYF	TGCGCCAGCAGCTTGGGGGGCAGATCCCCTAGCACAGATACGCAGTATTTT
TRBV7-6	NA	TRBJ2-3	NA	CASSHGRKTDTQYF	TGTGCCAGCAGCCACGGACGGAAGACAGATACGCAGTATTTT
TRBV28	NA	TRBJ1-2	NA	CASSLSPPKPANYGYTF	TGTGCCAGCAGTTTATCCCCGCCAAAGCCAGCTAACTATGGCTACACCTTC
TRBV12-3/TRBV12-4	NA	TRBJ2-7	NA	CASSHPNRAPYEQYF	TGTGCCAGCAGCCATCCAAATCGGGCTCCCTACGAGCAGTACTTC
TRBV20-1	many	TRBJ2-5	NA	CSATTDTGGLSETQYF	TGCAGTGCTACTACCGATACCGGGGGGCTGTCGGAGACCCAGTACTTC
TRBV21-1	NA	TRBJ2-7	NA	CASITMGLRGEQYF	TGTGCCAGCATCACTATGGGACTTCGGGGGGAGCAGTACTTC
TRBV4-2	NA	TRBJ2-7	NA	CASSQEPGFSYEQYF	TGTGCCAGCAGCCAAGAACCGGGTTTCTCCTACGAGCAGTACTTC
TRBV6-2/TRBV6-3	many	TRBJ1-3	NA	CASSYAASSGNTIYF	TGTGCCAGCAGTTACGCAGCTTCCTCTGGAAACACCATATATTTT